The 26 T cell receptor beta chains given below trace back to one sample, sequenced in a study of beta chain features in type 1 diabetes. Since all of the isolated RNA was reverse transcribed, expressed TCRB transcripts were what got sequenced. The table came from immunoSEQ multiplex PCR; TCRdb's copy has only in-frame clones and leaves some out. The data hold about 130,000 clones, with around 8.7% observed a single time. The material sequenced was central memory CD4+ T cells from blood. These receptors all come from a young man in good health.

Only a few counts were recorded for this clone. This sequence joins TRBV11-2 and TRBJ2-7; TRBD1 agrees at 9 bases. There are 13 residues in the CDR3. Germline CDR1 and CDR2: SGHAT and FQNNGV. V lost 5 bases, J lost 4 bases, and 3 bases stayed unmatched. The CDR3 here is CASSADRGYEQYF. The CDR3 bases are TGTGCCAGCAGCGCGGACAGGGGTTACGAGCAGTACTTC.

This clone came up a few times. The chain combines TRBV12-5 with TRBJ1-5; 10 bases are a match to TRBD1. The CDR3 totals 14 residues. Germline CDR1 LGHNT, CDR2 FRNRAP. J lost 7 bases, V lost 5 bases, and 5 bases had no gene match. CDR3 bases: TGTGCTAGTGGTAGGGACAGGGGAAACCAGCCCCAGCATTTT. Translating it yields CASGRDRGNQPQHF.

The rearrangement links TRBV5-4 to TRBJ2-2; 8 bases agree with TRBD1. The V and J ends lost 4 bases and 4 bases, in that order; junction bases with no gene match: 6. Per the germline V gene, CDR1 is SGHNT and CDR2 is YYREEE (reference sequence). This CDR3 comprises 15 residues. The CDR3 region has the DNA TGTGCCAGCAGCCACTGGGACAGGACCACCGGGGAGCTGTTTTTT. Its protein product is CASSHWDRTTGELFF. The whole variable domain, filled in from reference TRBV5-4 and TRBJ2-2, reads ETGVTQSPTHLIKTRGQQVTLRCSSQSGHNTVSWYQQALGQGPQFIFQYYREEENGRGNFPPRFSGLQFPNYSSELNVNALELDDSALYLCASSHWDRTTGELFFGEGSRLTVL.

This clone was seen a handful of times. V and J are TRBV6-1 and TRBJ1-1, with D tentatively TRBD1 (6 bases). The germline gives CDR1 MNHNS, CDR2 SASEGT. Trimming took 11 bases from V and 4 from J, leaving 11 bases between them. This CDR3 has 11 residues. The CDR3 DNA sequence: TGTGCCTGGGGGCGAGGCACTGAAGCTTTCTTT. This codes for CAWGRGTEAFF.

This clone was seen a handful of times. This chain links TRBV28 with TRBJ2-3; tentatively, D is TRBD2 (6 bases). V was trimmed by 5 bases and J by 1 base, leaving 13 bases between them. CDR3 length: 15 amino acids. From germline, CDR1 is MDHEN and CDR2 SYDVKM. The CDR3 region is CASSRPGAGTDTQYF. For the CDR3, the DNA is TGTGCCAGCAGTCGCCCGGGAGCGGGCACAGATACGCAGTATTTT.

Only a few counts were recorded for this clone. A junction end diverges from the germline sequence, so it may reflect a read error. The V gene is TRBV4-3, the J gene TRBJ1-4; TRBD1 might be the D (6 bases). Germline V CDR1 and CDR2: LGHNA, YSLEER. This CDR3 comprises 16 residues. CDR3 sequence: CASSQASGTTNEKLFF. The CDR3 DNA follows: TGCGCCAGCAGCCAAGCAAGCGGGACAACGAATGAAAAACTGTTTTTT.

This sequence joins TRBV9 and TRBJ1-6; weak D call: TRBD1 (6 bases). The CDR3 consists of 14 residues. Germline lookup yields CDR1 SGDLS and CDR2 YYNGEE. Trimming shortened V by 1 base and J by 9 bases, and 11 bases separated the two germline ends. CDR3 nucleotide sequence: TGTGCCAGCAGCGTATACAGGGAAGGTTCACCCCTCCACTTT. Translation gives CASSVYREGSPLHF.

V gene TRBV7-8 combines with J gene TRBJ1-1; possible D gene TRBD1, 6 bases. Germline V gene lookup returns CDR1 SGHVS and CDR2 FQNEAQ. Trimming removed 5 bases at V and 9 bases at J, with 13 bases between. The CDR3 is 12 residues long. The CDR3 nucleotides are TGTGCCAGCAGCACACATACAGGGAAAGCTTTCTTT. The encoded protein is CASSTHTGKAFF.

CDR3 in DNA: TGTGCCAGCTTGTCAGGGAGGGATCAGCCCCAGCATTTT. It yields the protein CASLSGRDQPQHF. The rearrangement joins TRBV2 to TRBJ1-5; a possible D gene is TRBD1 (5 bases). V lost 8 bases to trimming and J lost 5 bases, with 13 bases between them. The CDR3 runs 13 residues. Germline CDR1 reads SNHLY; CDR2 reads FYNNEI.

This clone has a handful of counts. The gene calls are TRBV28 and TRBJ2-1; 10 positions agree with TRBD1. The V gene end was trimmed by 3 bases and the J gene end by 5 bases; junction bases not matched to a gene: 1. Per the germline V gene, CDR1 is MDHEN and CDR2 is SYDVKM. The CDR3 consists of 14 residues. CDR3 nucleotide sequence: TGTGCCAGCAGTTTGACAGGGGGCCACAATGAGCAGTTCTTC. Translation: CASSLTGGHNEQFF.

The chain uses TRBV5-1 and TRBJ2-1, with 9 bases fitting TRBD2. This CDR3 is 15 amino acids long. Germline V lookup: CDR1 SGHRS, CDR2 YFSETQ. Unmatched junction bases numbered 1, after V lost 0 bases and J lost 3 bases. CDR3 region: CASSLGGGVYNEQFF. In DNA, the CDR3 is TGCGCCAGCAGCTTGGGCGGGGGGGTCTACAATGAGCAGTTCTTC.

The chain combines TRBV19 with TRBJ1-1; TRBD1 is a possible D gene (5 bases). Germline V lookup: CDR1 LNHDA, CDR2 SQIVND (reference sequence). The CDR3 spans 13 residues. V shed 6 bases and J shed 4 bases, with 12 bases lying between them. CDR3 amino acids: CASRPDGGTEAFF. The CDR3 DNA follows: TGTGCCAGTAGACCGGACGGGGGCACTGAAGCTTTCTTT.

V usage is TRBV4-1 and J usage is TRBJ1-2; 9 nucleotides line up with TRBD1. The CDR3 extends over 15 amino acids. The V segment lost 3 bases and the J segment 2 bases; nucleotides outside the gene matches: 4. The V gene's germline CDR1 is MGHRA and CDR2 YSYEKL. The CDR3 DNA follows: TGCGCCAGCAGCCAGGCCGACAGGGGGAACTATGGCTACACCTTC. It translates to CASSQADRGNYGYTF.

The table lists this clone with many counts. V usage is TRBV18 and J usage is TRBJ2-7, with D tentatively TRBD1 (5 bases). Germline V gene lookup returns CDR1 KGHSH and CDR2 LQKENI. Trimming cost V 0 bases and J 5 bases, with 11 bases left between them. The CDR3 extends over 14 amino acids. Written as DNA, the CDR3 is TGTGCCAGCTCACCACCGTGGCAGGGCGACGAGCAGTACTTC. Protein: CASSPPWQGDEQYF.

This clone was seen only a few times. The chain has TRBV6-1 and TRBJ1-1; D is unresolved. Germline CDR1 MNHNS, CDR2 SASEGT. The CDR3 sequence is 16 residues long. Between the trimmed V and J ends, which lost 2 bases and 2 bases, there was a span of 15 bases. CDR3 sequence reads: CASSEMGHVSNTEAFF. The CDR3 nucleotides are TGTGCCAGCAGTGAAATGGGCCATGTCAGTAACACTGAAGCTTTCTTT.

This clone has a handful of counts. The chain joins TRBV6-4 to TRBJ2-3, with TRBD1 as a possible D gene (6 bases). Germline CDR1 is MRHNA and CDR2 is SNTAGT. V lost 2 bases to trimming and J lost 10 bases, with 13 bases between them. The CDR3 is 13 residues long. CDR3 amino acids: CASSDRSGHAQYF. Written as DNA, the CDR3 is TGTGCCAGCAGTGACCGTTCGGGACACGCGCAGTATTTT.

This clone was found a few times. This chain links TRBV7-2 with TRBJ1-5; perhaps TRBD1 as D (6 bases). V lost 5 bases and J lost 11, with 10 bases in between. The germline gives CDR1 SGHTA, CDR2 FQGNSA. The CDR3 spans 11 residues. This CDR3 reads CASSGGQSQHF. The CDR3 nucleotides are TGTGCCAGCAGCGGGGGACAATCCCAGCATTTT. Full variable domain (outside the CDR3, taken from reference TRBV7-2 and TRBJ1-5): GAGVSQSPSNKVTEKGKDVELRCDPISGHTALYWYRQSLGQGLEFLIYFQGNSAPDKSGLPSDRFSAERTGGSVSTLTIQRTQQEDSAVYLCASSGGQSQHFGDGTRLSIL.

This chain links TRBV6-1 with TRBJ2-7, with 12 bases lining up with TRBD2. Per germline, CDR1 MNHNS and CDR2 SASEGT. This CDR3 contains 15 residues. V shed 4 bases, J shed 4 bases, and the junction held 5 bases outside the gene matches. The CDR3 DNA is TGTGCCAGCAGTGCGACTAGCGGGGGTCTTTACGAGCAGTACTTC. This translates into CASSATSGGLYEQYF.

This clone occurred a few times. The CDR3: CASSASYNSPLHF. CDR3 nucleotides: TGTGCCAGCAGTGCGTCCTATAATTCACCCCTCCACTTT. The chain uses TRBV6-4 and TRBJ1-6; D remains unclear. V lost 4 bases to trimming and J lost 1 base, with 2 bases between them. Germline V gene lookup returns CDR1 MRHNA and CDR2 SNTAGT. The CDR3 has 13 residues.

This clone was counted a few times. CDR3 bases: TGTGCCAGCAGCCGACAGGGTAGTTTCTACGAGCAGTACTTC. This gives the protein CASSRQGSFYEQYF. The chain uses TRBV2 and TRBJ2-7, with 7 bases aligning to TRBD1. The CDR3 extends over 14 amino acids. Trimming cost V 6 bases and J 3 bases; bases outside gene matches: 8. Germline V gives CDR1 SNHLY, CDR2 FYNNEI.

The V gene is TRBV18, the J gene TRBJ2-3, with TRBD2 identical over 7 bases. J was trimmed by 6 bases and V by 5 bases; bases with no gene match: 5. Germline V gene data show CDR1 as KGHSH and CDR2 as LQKENI. The CDR3 is 13 amino acids. This chain's CDR3 is CASSAGVGDTQYF. The CDR3 region has the DNA TGTGCCAGCTCAGCGGGGGTTGGCGATACGCAGTATTTT.

The rearrangement links TRBV1 to TRBJ2-5; the table names TRBD2, a call not compared with the DNA. TRBV1 is listed as a pseudogene. This CDR3 comprises 15 residues. The DNA of the CDR3 is TGCACCAGCATAACGTCGCCCCGGGGTGGGGAGACCCAGTACTTC. Its protein is CTSITSPRGGETQYF.

V and J are TRBV6-4 and TRBJ2-3, with 10 positions matching TRBD2. Germline loops: CDR1 MRHNA, CDR2 SNTAGT. The CDR3 runs to 14 residues. J was trimmed by 2 bases and V by 10 bases; bases with no gene match: 6. The CDR3 is CATKLAGDTDTQYF. The CDR3 DNA is TGTGCCACCAAGCTAGCGGGGGACACAGATACGCAGTATTTT.

The chain combines TRBV4-2 with TRBJ1-6, with D unresolved. The CDR3 covers 15 residues. Germline V lookup: CDR1 LGHNA, CDR2 YNFKEQ. With 2 bases removed from V and 0 bases from J, the gap between germline ends came to 5 bases. CDR3 sequence (DNA): TGTGCCAGCAGCCAACCCAGCTCCTATAATTCACCCCTCCACTTT. This translates into CASSQPSSYNSPLHF.

This clone was counted between two and nine times. The CDR3 nucleotides read TGTGCCTGGAGTGTACTGCAGGGGCTCGGCTACACCTTC. This translates into CAWSVLQGLGYTF. The chain employs TRBV30 and TRBJ1-2; possibly TRBD1 for D (6 bases). Germline V gene lookup returns CDR1 GTSNPN and CDR2 SVGIG (reference sequence). The CDR3 is 13 amino acids. The V and J ends lost 0 bases and 8 bases respectively, with 13 bases between them.

This clone occurred many times. This CDR3 is also generated by other DNA sequences in the sample. The rearrangement links TRBV7-2 to TRBJ1-5; D may be TRBD1 (6 bases). Germline assignment: CDR1 SGHTA and CDR2 FQGNSA. Trimming took off 1 base at V and 6 bases at J, with 13 bases between the two ends. The CDR3 length is 15 residues. The CDR3 DNA follows: TGTGCCAGCAGCTTAGGTTCGGGGGGCTCTCAGCCCCAGCATTTT. Its protein is CASSLGSGGSQPQHF.